A selection of T cell receptor beta chains follows, all from one sample in a study of OX40 agonist ivuxolimab in advanced cancers. Measured with immunoSEQ multiplex PCR; TCRdb has only the in-frame clones, and not every one. The repertoire consists of 60,000 to 100,000 clones, with 85% to 95% occurring once and the leading ten covering roughly 20%. The sample in question was CD4+ or CD8+ T cells sorted from blood, obtained in a trial of the OX40 agonist ivuxolimab. The source of these receptors is an adult with an advanced solid tumor such as melanoma, head and neck, liver or kidney cancer. Both conserved end residues are part of each CDR3. D genes are given only for firm matches. Some rows mark clone size as missing; the rest say once, few, many or name a class of expanded clone.

j_gene,d_gene,v_gene,abundance,CDR3aa,CDR3nt
TRBJ2-7,TRBD1,TRBV4-3,.,CASSPGTGAYEQYF,TGCGCCAGCAGCCCCGGGACAGGCGCCTACGAGCAGTACTTC
TRBJ1-2,.,TRBV7-9,.,CASSPRVGYGYTF,TGTGCCAGCAGCCCCCGGGTGGGCTATGGCTACACCTTC
TRBJ2-7,.,TRBV5-1,.,CASSLAQGSYEQYF,TGCGCCAGCAGCTTGGCTCAGGGCTCCTACGAGCAGTACTTC
TRBJ2-3,TRBD1,TRBV7-9,.,CASSLVATGQDTQYF,TGTGCCAGCAGCTTAGTCGCGACAGGGCAAGATACGCAGTATTTT
TRBJ2-1,TRBD2,TRBV7-9,.,CASSNPGLAGGYNEQFF,TGTGCCAGCAGCAATCCGGGACTAGCGGGGGGGTACAATGAGCAGTTCTTC
TRBJ2-6,.,TRBV2,.,CASSSDSGANVLTF,TGTGCCAGCAGTTCAGACTCTGGGGCCAACGTCCTGACTTTC
TRBJ1-6,.,TRBV6-5,few,CASSGVDHSPLHF,TGTGCCAGCAGCGGTGTCGACCACTCACCCCTCCACTTT
TRBJ2-1,TRBD2,TRBV19,.,CASSMTSGYYNEQFF,TGTGCCAGTAGTATGACTAGCGGGTATTACAATGAGCAGTTCTTC
TRBJ2-7,.,TRBV7-8,.,CASSFDAGGYEQYF,TGTGCCAGCAGCTTCGACGCAGGTGGCTACGAGCAGTACTTC
TRBJ1-1,TRBD1,TRBV6-6,.,CASSDLGQGIYTEAFF,TGTGCCAGCAGCGACCTGGGACAGGGGATATACACTGAAGCTTTCTTT
TRBJ2-3,TRBD2,TRBV7-6,.,CASSSFISGSSSDTQYF,TGTGCCAGCAGCTCATTTATTAGCGGGAGCAGCAGCGATACGCAGTATTTT
TRBJ2-1,.,TRBV27,.,CASSYPDNEQFF,TGTGCCAGCAGTTATCCGGACAATGAGCAGTTCTTC
TRBJ1-2,.,TRBV6-5,.,CASSSRTGYGYTF,TGTGCCAGCAGTTCCAGGACGGGCTATGGCTACACCTTC
TRBJ1-5,.,TRBV7-8,.,CASSLEVGGPRQPQHF,TGTGCCAGCAGCTTAGAGGTCGGGGGGCCGCGGCAGCCCCAGCATTTT
TRBJ2-7,.,TRBV19,.,CASSIGGGSYEQYF,TGTGCCAGTAGTATCGGCGGCGGCTCCTACGAGCAGTACTTC
TRBJ2-7,.,TRBV6-5,.,CASSYDVEGHEQYF,TGTGCCAGCAGTTACGACGTGGAGGGCCACGAGCAGTACTTC
TRBJ2-5,TRBD2,TRBV9,.,CASSVTSGVWETQYF,TGTGCCAGCAGCGTAACTAGCGGGGTCTGGGAGACCCAGTACTTC
TRBJ1-1,.,TRBV7-6,.,CASSYRASMNTEAFF,TGTGCCAGCAGCTACAGGGCGAGTATGAACACTGAAGCTTTCTTT
TRBJ1-1,.,TRBV7-9,.,CASSLAQGRINEAFF,TGTGCCAGCAGCTTAGCGCAGGGTAGGATAAATGAAGCTTTCTTT
TRBJ1-1,TRBD1,TRBV10-1,.,CASSETTGGGTEAFF,TGCGCCAGCAGTGAGACGACAGGGGGAGGGACTGAAGCTTTCTTT
TRBJ2-2,.,TRBV14,.,CASRSSGELFF,TGTGCCAGCAGATCTTCCGGGGAGCTGTTTTTT
TRBJ2-3,.,TRBV29-1,.,CSVAGTSQKSTDTQYF,TGCAGCGTTGCTGGTACTAGCCAGAAAAGCACAGATACGCAGTATTTT
TRBJ1-1,.,TRBV6-5,.,CASSYLGEMGAFF,TGTGCCAGCAGTTACTTGGGGGAGATGGGAGCTTTCTTT
TRBJ1-2,TRBD1,TRBV7-9,.,CASSRPNRGDYGYTF,TGTGCCAGCAGCCGACCGAACAGGGGTGACTATGGCTACACCTTC
TRBJ1-1,.,TRBV27,.,CAGSKGNTEAFF,TGTGCCGGCAGTAAAGGGAACACTGAAGCTTTCTTT
TRBJ2-3,.,TRBV27,.,CASRGHSTDTQYF,TGTGCCAGCCGCGGGCATAGCACAGATACGCAGTATTTT
TRBJ1-6,TRBD1,TRBV27,.,CASSASGTGIPPLHF,TGTGCCAGCAGTGCGTCCGGGACAGGGATTCCACCCCTCCACTTT